A selection of T cell receptor beta chains follows, all from one sample in a study of cytomegalovirus exposure and HLA in healthy donors. The table came from immunoSEQ multiplex PCR; TCRdb's copy has only in-frame clones and leaves some out. The sample has 200,000 to 250,000 clones; roughly 84% are singletons. Material for sequencing was PBMCs. The receptors were sampled from a boy younger than 10 in good health and CMV-seronegative. Each CDR3 is given without its conserved first and last residue.

J,V,CDR3
TRBJ2-3,TRBV5-6,ASSFRLADTDTQY
TRBJ2-7,TRBV29-1,SATLAGSYEQY
TRBJ2-1,TRBV4-1,ASSQDSTSSYNEQF
TRBJ2-5,TRBV5-1,ASSLGVGDSKETQY
TRBJ1-2,TRBV6-6,ASSACDYT
TRBJ1-4,TRBV27,ASSRVTGTGATNEKLF
TRBJ1-2,TRBV30,AWTREKLNYGYT
TRBJ1-5,TRBV2,ASTGDRTSPYSNQPQH
TRBJ1-1,TRBV6-5,ASTGTLNTEAF
TRBJ1-1,TRBV6-1,ASTPGVGGEAF
TRBJ2-2,TRBV19,ASSMGQNTGELF
TRBJ2-3,TRBV4-2,ASTQVGTHTSTDTQY
TRBJ1-2,TRBV4-1,ASSQEPDGYT
TRBJ2-3,TRBV7-9,ASSLVRATDTQY
TRBJ1-2,TRBV19,ASSIPGGDYGYT
TRBJ2-1,TRBV7-9,ASSPPLNEQF
TRBJ2-5,TRBV19,ASSIDRGAETQY
TRBJ1-4,TRBV7-2,ASSLVQAEKLF
TRBJ1-3,TRBV2,ASSEAPARSSGNTIY
TRBJ2-1,TRBV11-2,ASSLDRDRGEF
TRBJ2-1,TRBV6-1,ASSEFSELAGYNEQF
TRBJ1-5,TRBV4-1,ASSVQSSNQPQH
.,TRBV25-1,ASSGPTGTGVVYEQY
TRBJ2-7,TRBV6-5,ASSPSGADYEQY
TRBJ2-2,TRBV6-1,ASSGDRVTGELF
TRBJ2-2,TRBV7-2,ASSLGPGTGELF
TRBJ2-7,TRBV4-2,ASSQELLYEQY
TRBJ1-5,TRBV19,ASSPRTEPYSNQPQH
TRBJ2-3,TRBV29-1,SAGGDSTDTQY
TRBJ2-3,TRBV5-1,ASSTDRVDTQY
TRBJ2-4,TRBV19,ASSTYGTGGPKNIQY
TRBJ2-4,TRBV9,ASSAPTLDIQY
TRBJ2-3,TRBV9,ASSPPWTSGDGEDTQY
TRBJ2-5,TRBV11-3,ASSHPRRGLSQETQY
TRBJ2-1,TRBV30,AWSVKAGGREQF
TRBJ2-1,TRBV7-9,ASSPRGGSSYNEQF
TRBJ2-5,TRBV6-6,ASSQGGTQY
TRBJ1-1,TRBV29-1,SVVGEGSTEAF
TRBJ2-3,TRBV13,ASSLGTYYRDTQY
TRBJ1-4,TRBV5-1,ASSFLGHQAGEKLF
TRBJ2-3,TRBV6-1,ASSEISSADTDTQY
TRBJ2-7,TRBV30,AWERGALRGEQY